The 13 T cell receptor beta chains reported below all come from one sample, sequenced in a study of blood T cell repertoires in COVID-19. TCRdb's table, derived via immunoSEQ multiplex PCR, lists solely in-frame clones and lacks some. The sample lists 90,000 or so clones, 70% to 85% occurring once. Sample: peripheral blood. The receptors come from a man in his sixties with acute or convalescent COVID-19.

In this sample, this clone turned up a few times. The gene calls are TRBV2 and TRBJ2-2; D remains unclear. The CDR3 runs to 13 residues. The germline V and J ends were trimmed by 4 bases and 5 bases, with 8 bases remaining between them. Germline V gene data show CDR1 as SNHLY and CDR2 as FYNNEI. Written as DNA, the CDR3 is TGTGCCAGCAGTGCTACCAAGACCGGGGAGCTGTTTTTT. It translates to CASSATKTGELFF.

The CDR3 spells CASSQAGGNTIYF. The DNA of the CDR3 is TGTGCCAGCAGCCAAGCGGGGGGAAACACCATATATTTT. The rearrangement uses TRBV3-1 (or the pseudogene TRBV3-2) and TRBJ1-3; D gene unclear. This CDR3 contains 13 residues. The germline gives CDR1 LGHDT, CDR2 YNNKEL (reference sequence). The V and J ends lost 1 base and 4 bases respectively, with 5 bases between them.

The chain has TRBV5-1 and TRBJ2-6; no firm D call. CDR3 size: 17 residues. V dropped 1 base and J dropped 2 bases, with 13 bases sitting between them. Germline V gene data show CDR1 as SGHRS and CDR2 as YFSETQ. The CDR3 DNA is TGCGCCAGCAGCTTGACCCCTTTTCCAGCTGGGGCCAACGTCCTGACTTTC. It translates to CASSLTPFPAGANVLTF.

The rearrangement links TRBV7-9 to TRBJ1-4, with 9 bases aligning to TRBD1. Germline loops: CDR1 SEHNR, CDR2 FQNEAQ (reference sequence). CDR3 length: 17 amino acids. The V segment lost 2 bases and the J segment 2 bases; nucleotides outside the gene matches: 6. The CDR3 coding sequence is TGTGCCAGCAGCTTACGGACAGGGGATCGCACTAATGAAAAACTGTTTTTT. Its protein is CASSLRTGDRTNEKLFF.

V gene TRBV4-1 combines with J gene TRBJ1-2; no clear D. V lost 6 bases to trimming and J lost 2 bases, with 10 bases between them. Germline V lookup: CDR1 MGHRA, CDR2 YSYEKL. This CDR3 is 13 amino acids long. The CDR3 DNA is TGCGCCAGCAGGAGCAGCGGAAACTATGGCTACACCTTC. Protein: CASRSSGNYGYTF.

The chain carries TRBV2 and TRBJ1-3; 9 bases match TRBD1. The CDR3 runs to 14 residues. The J segment lost 5 bases and the V segment lost 6 bases, leaving 5 bases of the junction unmatched. In germline, CDR1 is SNHLY, CDR2 FYNNEI. This chain's CDR3 is CASSTGQGRNTIYF. The CDR3 DNA reads as TGTGCCAGCAGCACGGGACAGGGTAGAAACACCATATATTTT.

Only one count was recorded for this clone. The rearrangement links TRBV30 to TRBJ1-6; the D gene is possibly TRBD1 (5 bases). V lost 0 bases and J 9 bases, leaving 9 bases between the germline ends. The CDR3 is 13 residues long. The germline V gene encodes CDR1 GTSNPN and CDR2 SVGIG (reference sequence). CDR3: CAWSVQGASPLHF. DNA for the CDR3: TGTGCCTGGAGTGTACAAGGGGCTTCACCCCTCCACTTT.

This clone was observed a single time. This chain joins TRBV2 and TRBJ1-4, with 9 bases lining up with TRBD1. Germline-derived CDR1 and CDR2 are SNHLY and FYNNEI. The CDR3 loop spans 14 amino acids. Trimming at V came to 7 bases and at J to 14 bases, leaving 14 bases not matched to a gene. The CDR3, as DNA: TGTGCCAGCAAGAGAGACAGGGGGAGTGACTGGCTGTTTTTT. Translating gives CASKRDRGSDWLFF. The full variable domain, in which reference TRBV2 and TRBJ1-4 provide the parts outside the CDR3, is EPEVTQTPSHQVTQMGQEVILRCVPISNHLYFYWYRQILGQKVEFLVSFYNNEISEKSEIFDDQFSVERPDGSNFTLKIRSTKLEDSAMYFCASKRDRGSDWLFFGSGTQLSVL.

This clone has a handful of counts. The chain has TRBV2 and TRBJ1-1; TRBD1 might be the D (5 bases). Germline V lookup: CDR1 SNHLY, CDR2 FYNNEI. The ends were cut back, 5 bases at V and 6 bases at J, with 10 bases in the middle. The CDR3 runs to 12 residues. The CDR3 spells CASSLRGPEAFF. In DNA form, the CDR3 reads TGTGCCAGCAGTCTTAGGGGCCCTGAAGCTTTCTTT. Supplemented by reference TRBV2 and TRBJ1-1, the full variable domain reads EPEVTQTPSHQVTQMGQEVILRCVPISNHLYFYWYRQILGQKVEFLVSFYNNEISEKSEIFDDQFSVERPDGSNFTLKIRSTKLEDSAMYFCASSLRGPEAFFGQGTRLTVV.

The rearrangement links TRBV15 to TRBJ2-4; 7 bases are shared with TRBD1. Unmatched junction bases numbered 8, after V lost 1 base and J lost 8 bases. Germline V gene sequence: CDR1 LNHNV, CDR2 YYDKDF (reference sequence). This CDR3 is 15 amino acids long. The DNA of the CDR3 is TGTGCCACCAGCAGAGCTCAGGGGGTTGTGGACATTCAGTACTTC. Its protein is CATSRAQGVVDIQYF.

CDR3 sequence reads: CASTARGQPYNEQFF. CDR3 nucleotides: TGTGCCAGCACCGCTAGGGGACAGCCCTACAATGAGCAGTTCTTC. V gene TRBV7-2 combines with J gene TRBJ2-1; 7 bases match TRBD1. The CDR3 sequence is 15 residues long. Germline-derived CDR1 and CDR2 are SGHTA and FQGNSA. J gave up 2 bases and V 7 bases, and 8 bases lay outside the gene matches.

The chain uses TRBV3-1 (or the pseudogene TRBV3-2) and TRBJ2-5, with a possible D match to TRBD2 (5 bases). This CDR3 contains 15 residues. Trimming took off 4 bases at V and 4 bases at J, with 16 bases between the two ends. CDR1 is LGHDT, CDR2 YNNKEL, per germline (reference sequence). This CDR3 reads CASSPRRGLGETQYF. DNA for the CDR3: TGTGCCAGCAGCCCCCGCCGAGGACTCGGAGAGACCCAGTACTTC.

The chain couples TRBV6-1 to TRBJ1-2; the match to TRBD1 covers 8 bases. The V gene's germline CDR1 is MNHNS and CDR2 SASEGT. CDR3 length: 15 residues. Trimming took 6 bases from V and 1 from J; bases not matched to a gene: 7. The CDR3 spells CASSSRGPLNYGYTF. CDR3 sequence (DNA): TGTGCCAGCAGCTCCAGGGGGCCTCTTAACTATGGCTACACCTTC.